This TCR beta chain stems from a study of cytomegalovirus exposure and HLA in healthy donors. Amplification used 60 Vbeta primers and 13 Jbeta primers. This table comes from immunoSEQ multiplex PCR, and its TCRdb copy is limited to in-frame clones, with some not included. The sample holds around 130,000 clones, approximately 65% seen once. Germline V gene lookup returns CDR1 MNHEY and CDR2 SVGAGI. CDR3 length equals 14 residues. The chain is built from TRBV6-5 and TRBJ2-5; tentative D call: TRBD1 (5 bases). The end of the DNA fits TRBJ2-7 better, so the J call may be wrong. Sample: PBMCs. The source is a young man in good health and CMV-seronegative. The CDR3 protein is CASSLREGAYEQYF. The DNA for the CDR3 is TGTGCCAGCAGCCTACGTGAAGGGGCCTACGAGCAGTACTTC.